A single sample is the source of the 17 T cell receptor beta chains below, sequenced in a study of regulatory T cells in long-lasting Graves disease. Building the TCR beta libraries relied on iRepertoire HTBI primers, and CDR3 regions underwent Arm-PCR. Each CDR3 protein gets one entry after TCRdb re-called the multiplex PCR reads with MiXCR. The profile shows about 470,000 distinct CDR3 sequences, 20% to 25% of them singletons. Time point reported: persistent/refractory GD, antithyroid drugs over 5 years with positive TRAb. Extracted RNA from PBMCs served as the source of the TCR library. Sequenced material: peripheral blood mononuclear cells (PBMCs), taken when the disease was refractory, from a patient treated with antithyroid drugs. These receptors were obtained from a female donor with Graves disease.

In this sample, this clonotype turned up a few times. CDR3 amino acids: CASSTPGTGELFF. The CDR3 nucleotides are TGTGCCAGCAGCACCCCAGGGACCGGGGAGCTGTTTTTT. This rearrangement joins TRBV7-9 to TRBJ2-2; perhaps TRBD1 as D (5 bases). V was clipped by 5 bases and J by 5 bases, with 9 bases between them. CDR3 size: 13 residues. The germline V gene encodes CDR1 SEHNR and CDR2 FQNEAQ (reference sequence).

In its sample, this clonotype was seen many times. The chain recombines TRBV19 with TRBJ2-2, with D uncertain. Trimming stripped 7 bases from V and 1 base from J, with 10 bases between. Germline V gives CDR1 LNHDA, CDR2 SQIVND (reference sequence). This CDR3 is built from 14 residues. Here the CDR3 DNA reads TGTGCCAGTATGGTCCGGTTGAACACCGGGGAGCTGTTTTTT. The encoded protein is CASMVRLNTGELFF.

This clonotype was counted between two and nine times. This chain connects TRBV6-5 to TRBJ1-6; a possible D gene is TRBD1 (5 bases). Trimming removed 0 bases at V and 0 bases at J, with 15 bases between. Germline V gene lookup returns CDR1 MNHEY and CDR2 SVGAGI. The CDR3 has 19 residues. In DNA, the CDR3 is TGTGCCAGCAGTTACTCGATTCGGGGGGAGAGCTCCTATAATTCACCCCTCCACTTT. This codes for CASSYSIRGESSYNSPLHF.

The CDR3 nucleotides are TGTGCCAGCGTGAAGGACCGGACAGGGGCCTACGAGCAGTACTTC. It encodes CASVKDRTGAYEQYF. The gene calls are TRBV2 and TRBJ2-7, with 9 bases fitting TRBD1. J was trimmed by 2 bases and V by 8 bases; bases with no gene match: 10. The germline gives CDR1 SNHLY, CDR2 FYNNEI. The CDR3 loop spans 15 amino acids.

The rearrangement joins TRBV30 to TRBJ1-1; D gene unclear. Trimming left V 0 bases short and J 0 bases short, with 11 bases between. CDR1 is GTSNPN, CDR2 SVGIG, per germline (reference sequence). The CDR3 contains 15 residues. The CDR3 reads CAWSVLGSVNTEAFF. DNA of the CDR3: TGTGCCTGGAGTGTATTGGGGTCGGTGAACACTGAAGCTTTCTTT. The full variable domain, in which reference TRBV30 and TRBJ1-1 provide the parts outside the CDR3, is SQTIHQWPATLVQPVGSPLSLECTVEGTSNPNLYWYRQAAGRGLQLLFYSVGIGQISSEVPQNLSASRPQDRQFILSSKKLLLSDSGFYLCAWSVLGSVNTEAFFGQGTRLTVV.

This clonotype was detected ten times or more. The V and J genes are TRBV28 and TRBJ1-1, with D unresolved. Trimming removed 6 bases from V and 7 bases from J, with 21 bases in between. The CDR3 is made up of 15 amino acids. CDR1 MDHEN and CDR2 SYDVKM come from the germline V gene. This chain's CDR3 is CASSSPTSRAYEAFF. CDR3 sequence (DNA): TGTGCCAGCAGCTCTCCGACCTCCCGGGCCTATGAAGCTTTCTTT.

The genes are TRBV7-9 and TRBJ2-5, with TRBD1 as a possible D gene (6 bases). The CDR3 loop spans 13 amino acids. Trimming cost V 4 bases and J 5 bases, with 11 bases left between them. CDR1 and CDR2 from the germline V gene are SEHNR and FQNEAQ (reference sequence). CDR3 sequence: CASSSGHYETQYF. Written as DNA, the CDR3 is TGTGCCAGCAGCTCGGGACATTATGAGACCCAGTACTTC.

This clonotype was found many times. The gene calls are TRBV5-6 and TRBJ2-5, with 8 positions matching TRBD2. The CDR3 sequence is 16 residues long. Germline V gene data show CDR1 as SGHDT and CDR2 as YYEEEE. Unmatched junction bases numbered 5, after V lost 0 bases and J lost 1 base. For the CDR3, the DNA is TGTGCCAGCAGCTTGGCAGGCGGGGGGCTCCAAGAGACCCAGTACTTC. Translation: CASSLAGGGLQETQYF.

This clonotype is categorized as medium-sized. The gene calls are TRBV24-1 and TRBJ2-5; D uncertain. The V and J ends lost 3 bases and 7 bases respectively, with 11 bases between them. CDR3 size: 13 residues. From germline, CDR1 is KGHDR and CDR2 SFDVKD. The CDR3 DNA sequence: TGTGCCACCAGTGATGCCTCCAGTTGGACCCAGTACTTC. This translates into CATSDASSWTQYF.

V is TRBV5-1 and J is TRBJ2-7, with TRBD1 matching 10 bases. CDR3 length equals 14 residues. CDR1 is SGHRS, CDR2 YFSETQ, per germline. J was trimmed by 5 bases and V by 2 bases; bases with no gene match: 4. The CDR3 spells CASSFGTGVDEQYF. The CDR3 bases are TGCGCCAGCAGCTTCGGGACAGGGGTGGACGAGCAGTACTTC.

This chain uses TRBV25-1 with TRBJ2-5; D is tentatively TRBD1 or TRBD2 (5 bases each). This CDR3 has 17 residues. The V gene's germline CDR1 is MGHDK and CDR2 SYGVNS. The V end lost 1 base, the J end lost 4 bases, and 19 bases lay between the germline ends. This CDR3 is CASSESGRIRVSETQYF. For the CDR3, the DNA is TGTGCCAGCAGTGAATCGGGACGCATCAGGGTGTCAGAGACCCAGTACTTC.

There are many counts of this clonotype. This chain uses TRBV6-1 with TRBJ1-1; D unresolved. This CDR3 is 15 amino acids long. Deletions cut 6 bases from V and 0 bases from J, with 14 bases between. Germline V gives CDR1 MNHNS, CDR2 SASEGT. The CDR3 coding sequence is TGTGCCAGCAGCTTACGGTCGGATCTGAACACTGAAGCTTTCTTT. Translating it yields CASSLRSDLNTEAFF.

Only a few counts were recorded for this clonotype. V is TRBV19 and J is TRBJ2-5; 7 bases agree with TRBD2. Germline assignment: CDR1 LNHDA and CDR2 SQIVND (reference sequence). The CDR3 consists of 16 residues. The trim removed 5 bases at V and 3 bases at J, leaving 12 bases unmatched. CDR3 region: CASSPSGTTRKETQYF. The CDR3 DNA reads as TGTGCCAGTAGTCCTTCCGGGACTACCCGAAAAGAGACCCAGTACTTC. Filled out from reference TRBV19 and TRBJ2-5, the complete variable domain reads DGGITQSPKYLFRKEGQNVTLSCEQNLNHDAMYWYRQDPGQGLRLIYYSQIVNDFQKGDIAEGYSVSREKKESFPLTVTSAQKNPTAFYLCASSPSGTTRKETQYFGPGTRLLVL.

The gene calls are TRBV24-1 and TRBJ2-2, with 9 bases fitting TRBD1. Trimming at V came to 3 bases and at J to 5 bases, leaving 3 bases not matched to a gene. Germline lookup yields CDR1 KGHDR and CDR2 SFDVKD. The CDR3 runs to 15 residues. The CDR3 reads CATSDIGTGTGELFF. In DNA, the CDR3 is TGTGCCACCAGTGATATAGGGACAGGGACCGGGGAGCTGTTTTTT.

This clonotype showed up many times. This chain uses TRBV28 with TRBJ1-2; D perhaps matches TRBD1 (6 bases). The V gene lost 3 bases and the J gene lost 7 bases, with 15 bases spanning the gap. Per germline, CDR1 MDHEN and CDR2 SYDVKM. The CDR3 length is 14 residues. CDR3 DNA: TGTGCCAGCAGTTTCTGGGCAGGGGCGGGTGGCTACACCTTC. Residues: CASSFWAGAGGYTF.

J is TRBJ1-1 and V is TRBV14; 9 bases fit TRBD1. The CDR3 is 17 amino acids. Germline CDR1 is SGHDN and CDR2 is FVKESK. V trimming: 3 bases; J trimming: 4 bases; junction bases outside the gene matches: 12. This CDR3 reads CASSQEGQGYKGTEAFF. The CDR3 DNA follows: TGTGCCAGCAGCCAGGAGGGACAGGGCTATAAGGGCACTGAAGCTTTCTTT.

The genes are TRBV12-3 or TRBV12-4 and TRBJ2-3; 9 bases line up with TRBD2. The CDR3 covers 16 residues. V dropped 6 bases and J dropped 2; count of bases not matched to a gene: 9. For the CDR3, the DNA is TGTGCCAGCAGCCCTATAGCGGGAGTGGACACAGATACGCAGTATTTT. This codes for CASSPIAGVDTDTQYF.